The present entry profiles one T cell receptor (beta chain) with its context. Living in under 30 US areas, the participants were between about 18 and 95 years of age. This specimen comes from a study of blood T cell repertoires in COVID-19. In the study overall: Sites across the United States, Italy and Spain contributed samples from acute and convalescent COVID-19.

Study processing details: Amplified reference gene primers provided the basis for estimating nucleated cell counts. Data came from immunoSEQ multiplex PCR; TCRdb stores just in-frame clones and leaves some out. From that table come the V and J calls and clone size; the DNA was used to work out D and trimming. This sample has fewer than 250,000 clones, with roughly 84% found just once. The CDR3 sequence is 15 residues long. J gave up 6 bases and V 3 bases, and 5 bases lay outside the gene matches. Germline V gene lookup returns CDR1 KGHDR and CDR2 SFDVKD. Sequencing was done on a sample of PBMCs or T cells enriched from blood (not recorded which). The rearrangement uses TRBV24-1 and TRBJ2-2; TRBD2 aligns across 8 bases. The receptor comes from a woman younger than 45 who had been exposed to COVID-19. The CDR3 DNA is TGTGCCACCAGTGATCGCGGACTAGCTTCCGGGGAGCTGTTTTTT. Translating gives CATSDRGLASGELFF.